This passage covers 17 T cell receptor beta chains from one sample sequenced in a study of vaccination and CD4 T cells after COVID-19 (dated by TCRdb to the early 2020s). Libraries came from PCR. The sequencing machine was an Illumina iSeq 100. TCR sequencing of DNA from cultured CD4+ T cells used the Oncomine TCR Beta short-read assay at the Johns Hopkins FTIC core. The public reads were run again by TCRdb, first through fastp at Q25 and then through MiXCR, and only productive beta chains were kept. Every distinct CDR3 protein forms one entry, paired with its most common genes and DNA. Across this sample there are 15,000 or so distinct CDR3 sequences, with around 60% seen only once. The ten top clones hold roughly 12% of the sample. No cognate antigen is known for these TCRs. The sample's treatment or condition, from its label and the paper: roughly ten-day PBMC culture with coronavirus spike peptide pools or control peptides (ViraFEST assay).

Sequenced sample: CD4+ T cells from blood, cultured in vitro. These TCRs come from a human donor who had recovered from COVID-19.

The chain links TRBV20-1 to TRBJ2-2, with a possible D match to TRBD2 (6 bases). This CDR3 has 16 residues. Germline V lookup: CDR1 DFQATT, CDR2 SNEGSKA (reference sequence). Trimming shortened V by 2 bases and J by 1 base, and 14 bases separated the two germline ends. As DNA, the CDR3 is TGCAGTGCTAGACTCTGGCGGGACCAGAACACCGGGGAGCTGTTTTTT. Translated, it gives CSARLWRDQNTGELFF.

The chain combines TRBV15 with TRBJ2-7; possible D gene TRBD1, 5 bases. The V gene's germline CDR1 is LNHNV and CDR2 YYDKDF (reference sequence). The CDR3 sequence is 12 residues long. Trimming removed 2 bases from V and 3 bases from J, with 5 bases in between. The CDR3 loop is CATSRQGYEQYF. CDR3 bases: TGTGCCACCAGCAGACAGGGCTACGAGCAGTACTTC. Full variable domain (rest looked up from reference TRBV15 and TRBJ2-7): DAMVIQNPRYQVTQFGKPVTLSCSQTLNHNVMYWYQQKSSQAPKLLFHYYDKDFNNEADTPDNFQSRRPNTSFCFLDIRSPGLGDTAMYLCATSRQGYEQYFGPGTRLTVT.

The chain carries TRBV4-2 and TRBJ2-5; TRBD2 aligns across 9 bases. CDR3 size: 16 residues. Trimming at V came to 1 base and at J to 6 bases, leaving 9 bases not matched to a gene. Germline loops: CDR1 LGHNA, CDR2 YNFKEQ. The CDR3 nucleotides read TGTGCCAGCAGCCAAGCTCTAGCGGGAAAATTGAAGACCCAGTACTTC. Translation gives CASSQALAGKLKTQYF.

In the case of this clonotype: At one of its ends the junction is not consistent with the germline gene, which may arise from a read error. The chain couples TRBV15 to TRBJ1-2; D is uncertain. Germline lookup yields CDR1 LNHNV and CDR2 YYDKDF (reference sequence). The CDR3 extends over 13 amino acids. The CDR3 reads CATRRVANYGYTF. In nucleotides, the CDR3 is TGTGCCACCAGAAGAGTAGCTAACTATGGCTACACCTTC.

This chain connects TRBV7-9 to TRBJ2-2; D is unclear. Germline loops: CDR1 SEHNR, CDR2 FQNEAQ (reference sequence). Trimming cost V 0 bases and J 4 bases, with 6 bases left between them. The CDR3 consists of 14 residues. The CDR3, as DNA: TGTGCCAGCAGCTTAGCTATGGCCACCGGGGAGCTGTTTTTT. It codes for CASSLAMATGELFF.

V and J are TRBV6-5 and TRBJ2-1; TRBD1 or TRBD2 may be the D gene (5 bases each). Germline CDR1 reads MNHEY; CDR2 reads SVGAGI. Trimming stripped 4 bases from V and 0 bases from J, with 13 bases between. The CDR3 length is 16 residues. The CDR3 here is CASSSLEGSSYNEQFF. CDR3 nucleotides: TGTGCCAGCAGTTCCCTAGAGGGGAGCTCCTACAATGAGCAGTTCTTC.

The rearrangement uses TRBV20-1 and TRBJ1-6, with 8 positions matching TRBD1. The CDR3 loop spans 15 amino acids. Unmatched junction bases numbered 6, after V lost 3 bases and J lost 5 bases. Looked up from germline, CDR1 is DFQATT and CDR2 is SNEGSKA (reference sequence). Here the CDR3 reads CSARAGGSDNSPLHF. The CDR3 nucleotides read TGCAGTGCTAGGGCAGGGGGCAGCGATAATTCACCCCTCCACTTT.

The genes are TRBV24-1 and TRBJ1-1, with TRBD1 identical over 7 bases. The trim removed 7 bases at V and 1 base at J, leaving 2 bases unmatched. CDR3 length: 13 residues. Germline V gene data show CDR1 as KGHDR and CDR2 as SFDVKD. In DNA form, the CDR3 reads TGTGCCACCAGGGGGACAGAGAACACTGAAGCTTTCTTT. Its translation: CATRGTENTEAFF.

The rearrangement joins TRBV6-5 to TRBJ1-2; the match to TRBD1 covers 9 bases. The CDR3 contains 14 residues. The J segment lost 3 bases and the V segment lost 4 bases, leaving 3 bases of the junction unmatched. Germline lookup yields CDR1 MNHEY and CDR2 SVGAGI. CDR3 DNA: TGTGCCAGCAGTTCCAGGGACAGGGACTATGGCTACACCTTC. This translates into CASSSRDRDYGYTF.

The rearrangement links TRBV6-1 to TRBJ2-3, with 9 bases aligning to TRBD1. CDR1 and CDR2 (germline): MNHNS, SASEGT. The CDR3 contains 13 residues. V lost 11 bases, J lost 5 bases, and 8 bases stayed unmatched. The CDR3 sequence is CAGPQDRGDTQYF. CDR3 DNA sequence: TGTGCCGGCCCCCAGGACAGGGGAGATACGCAGTATTTT.

Concerning this clonotype: The junction departs from the called germline gene at one end, perhaps through a read error. This rearrangement joins TRBV7-3 to TRBJ2-7; D is unclear. This CDR3 region has 16 residues. The V gene's germline CDR1 is SGHTA and CDR2 FQGTGA. CDR3 sequence: CASSQDTFRSLYEQYF. In DNA, the CDR3 is TGCGCCAGCAGCCAAGACACCTTTAGATCTCTCTACGAGCAGTACTTC.

The chain uses TRBV7-9 and TRBJ1-6; possible D gene TRBD1, 5 bases. This CDR3 has 15 amino acids. From germline, CDR1 is SEHNR and CDR2 FQNEAQ (reference sequence). The V gene lost 0 bases and the J gene lost 6 bases, with 9 bases spanning the gap. CDR3 DNA sequence: TGTGCCAGCAGCTTAGCGGGGGAGGGTAATTCACCCCTCCACTTT. Translating gives CASSLAGEGNSPLHF. Complete variable domain (other parts from reference TRBV7-9 and TRBJ1-6): DTGVSQNPRHKITKRGQNVTFRCDPISEHNRLYWYRQTLGQGPEFLTYFQNEAQLEKSRLLSDRFSAERPKGSFSTLEIQRTEQGDSAMYLCASSLAGEGNSPLHFGNGTRLTVT.

This clonotype was seen just once. The rearrangement links TRBV18 to TRBJ2-5; D is unresolved. V shed 2 bases and J shed 1 base, with 11 bases lying between them. The CDR3 runs 15 residues. The germline V gene encodes CDR1 KGHSH and CDR2 LQKENI. DNA of the CDR3: TGTGCCAGCTCACCAAGCGCCGGCCTCCAAGAGACCCAGTACTTC. This gives the protein CASSPSAGLQETQYF.

The chain uses TRBV7-9 and TRBJ2-2; perhaps D is TRBD1 or TRBD2 (5 bases each). The CDR3 runs 13 residues. From germline, CDR1 is SEHNR and CDR2 FQNEAQ (reference sequence). The ends were cut back, 5 bases at V and 4 bases at J, with 8 bases in the middle. The CDR3 nucleotides are TGTGCCAGCAGCGAGAGGGGCACCGGGGAGCTGTTTTTT. Encoded protein: CASSERGTGELFF.

The rearrangement joins TRBV19 to TRBJ2-5; D call uncertain. Looked up from germline, CDR1 is LNHDA and CDR2 is SQIVND (reference sequence). V lost 6 bases and J lost 1, with 9 bases in between. The CDR3 is made up of 13 amino acids. The CDR3 reads CASRVNGQETQYF. CDR3 nucleotides: TGTGCCAGTAGGGTGAACGGCCAAGAGACCCAGTACTTC.

The chain is built from TRBV7-9 and TRBJ2-5; D remains unclear. V was trimmed by 5 bases and J by 7 bases, leaving 14 bases between them. The CDR3 covers 13 residues. The germline CDR1 and CDR2 sequences are SEHNR and FQNEAQ (reference sequence). The CDR3 sequence: CASSAAVRRTQYF. The CDR3 DNA reads TGTGCCAGCAGCGCGGCAGTACGCCGGACCCAGTACTTC.

This CDR3 is CSARGVLASGELFF. CDR3 in DNA: TGCAGTGCTAGAGGTGTCTTGGCGTCCGGGGAGCTGTTTTTT. The rearrangement uses TRBV20-1 and TRBJ2-2; D not certain. This CDR3 comprises 14 residues. The V end was cut by 1 base, the J end by 6 bases, with 12 bases between. Germline CDR1 and CDR2: DFQATT and SNEGSKA (reference sequence).